These 22 T cell receptor beta chains share one sample of origin, sequenced in a study of CD8 T cells in ankylosing spondylitis. The study, taken as a whole, reports: What seemed typical of ankylosing spondylitis blood was a TCR beta motif built from several highly homologous variants.

TCRdb reprocessed the 5' RACE reads with MiXCR, giving one entry per CDR3 protein. The repertoire holds roughly 220,000 distinct CDR3 sequences, with 18% as singletons. Which antigens these TCRs recognize remains unknown. Input material: blood, either unsorted or a sorted T cell fraction (not recorded which). Every receptor here comes from a male donor with ankylosing spondylitis.

This clonotype was counted a few times. The chain couples TRBV10-3 to TRBJ1-1, with 12 bases that match TRBD1. Looked up from germline, CDR1 is ENHRY and CDR2 is SYGVKD. Losses at the gene ends were 10 bases for V and 6 bases for J; bases not matched to a gene: 9. CDR3 length: 14 amino acids. The CDR3 DNA reads TGTGCCACCGAGGGGGACAGGGGGCTCTCTGAAGCTTTCTTT. Translating gives CATEGDRGLSEAFF.

The chain recombines TRBV12-3 or TRBV12-4 with TRBJ2-1; D might be TRBD2 (5 bases). The V and J ends lost 3 bases and 2 bases respectively, with 11 bases between them. This CDR3 comprises 15 residues. The CDR3 reads CASSLGVGTYNEQFF. The CDR3 DNA reads as TGTGCCAGCAGTTTGGGAGTGGGGACCTACAATGAGCAGTTCTTC.

This clonotype was observed a handful of times. The chain uses TRBV12-3 or TRBV12-4 and TRBJ1-3; D uncertain. V lost 3 bases, J lost 0 bases, and 12 bases lay in between. CDR3 size: 16 residues. CDR3 loop: CASSFPAEPSGNTIYF. Written as DNA, the CDR3 is TGTGCCAGCAGTTTTCCGGCAGAACCCTCTGGAAACACCATATATTTT.

A few counts support this clonotype. The chain is built from TRBV6-1 and TRBJ2-1; D could derive from TRBD1 or TRBD2 (5 bases each). The germline V gene has CDR1 MNHNS and CDR2 SASEGT. The CDR3 totals 12 residues. V was cut by 4 bases and J by 9 bases, with 10 bases left in between. The CDR3 reads CASSALGVEQFF. The DNA for the CDR3 is TGTGCCAGCAGTGCTCTGGGGGTTGAGCAGTTCTTC.

In its sample, this clonotype was seen a few times. This chain joins TRBV3-1 and TRBJ2-3; no definite D call. Germline assignment: CDR1 LGHDT and CDR2 YNNKEL (reference sequence). Trimming stripped 0 bases from V and 4 bases from J, with 8 bases between. This CDR3 comprises 14 residues. As DNA, the CDR3 is TGTGCCAGCAGCCAAGAAGTTGGGTCAGATACGCAGTATTTT. Residues: CASSQEVGSDTQYF.

This sequence joins TRBV6-1 and TRBJ2-1; 8 nucleotides align to TRBD2. After removal of 2 bases from V and 2 bases from J, the junction contained 11 bases not matched to a gene. Germline-derived CDR1 and CDR2 are MNHNS and SASEGT. The CDR3 is made up of 18 amino acids. In nucleotides, the CDR3 is TGTGCCAGCAGTGAATTCCCTCAAGCGGGAGCACCCTACAATGAGCAGTTCTTC. Translation: CASSEFPQAGAPYNEQFF.

This clonotype showed up just a few times. The rearrangement links TRBV6-1 to TRBJ1-1; no definite D call. V was cut by 6 bases and J by 0 bases, with 14 bases left in between. The CDR3 contains 15 residues. Germline lookup yields CDR1 MNHNS and CDR2 SASEGT. The CDR3 loop is CASSQHGGVNTEAFF. DNA of the CDR3: TGTGCCAGCAGCCAACACGGCGGAGTGAACACTGAAGCTTTCTTT.

This clonotype was seen a few times. The rearrangement joins TRBV7-2 to TRBJ2-1; TRBD2 agrees at 7 bases. The CDR3 loop spans 15 amino acids. J lost 3 bases, V lost 5 bases, and 7 bases had no gene match. Germline V gene data show CDR1 as SGHTA and CDR2 as FQGNSA. This chain's CDR3 is CASSRLAWDYNEQFF. DNA of the CDR3: TGTGCCAGCAGCCGACTAGCATGGGACTACAATGAGCAGTTCTTC. Together with reference TRBV7-2 and TRBJ2-1, the CDR3 gives the full variable domain: GAGVSQSPSNKVTEKGKDVELRCDPISGHTALYWYRQSLGQGLEFLIYFQGNSAPDKSGLPSDRFSAERTGGSVSTLTIQRTQQEDSAVYLCASSRLAWDYNEQFFGPGTRLTVL.

This chain uses TRBV5-1 with TRBJ1-1, with TRBD1 as a possible D gene (5 bases). Trimming took 2 bases from V and 8 from J, leaving 25 bases between them. This CDR3 has 17 residues. From germline, CDR1 is SGHRS and CDR2 YFSETQ. CDR3 DNA: TGCGCCAGCAGCTTCGCCGAGTTGGGACCGGGAAAAGAGGAAGCTTTCTTT. It is translated as CASSFAELGPGKEEAFF.

This clonotype came up a few times. The V call is TRBV4-1, the J call TRBJ2-1, with D maybe TRBD1 (6 bases). This CDR3 has 13 residues. Looked up from germline, CDR1 is MGHRA and CDR2 is YSYEKL. V lost 1 base, J lost 8 bases, and 9 bases lay in between. CDR3 in DNA: TGCGCCAGCAGCCAAGTTGGGGGCGATGAGCAGTTCTTC. Amino acid sequence: CASSQVGGDEQFF.

V and J are TRBV28 and TRBJ2-1; 11 bases fit TRBD2. Germline lookup yields CDR1 MDHEN and CDR2 SYDVKM. V dropped 3 bases and J dropped 15; count of bases not matched to a gene: 13. CDR3 length: 15 residues. The CDR3 sequence is CASSLPGLADPPLFF. In nucleotides, the CDR3 is TGTGCCAGCAGTTTGCCGGGACTAGCGGATCCTCCGTTGTTCTTC.

This clonotype appeared a few times. The chain is built from TRBV10-3 and TRBJ2-3; 13 positions agree with TRBD2. V trimming: 0 bases; J trimming: 2 bases; junction bases outside the gene matches: 5. This CDR3 has 18 amino acids. Germline V gives CDR1 ENHRY, CDR2 SYGVKD. The chain's CDR3 is CAISESIGTSGTTDTQYF. The CDR3 DNA reads TGTGCCATCAGTGAGTCTATAGGGACTAGCGGGACCACAGATACGCAGTATTTT.

A few counts support this clonotype. V usage is TRBV27 and J usage is TRBJ2-7; TRBD1 matches 7 bases. V lost 6 bases, J lost 3 bases, and 5 bases stayed unmatched. This CDR3 contains 13 residues. The germline V gene has CDR1 MNHEY and CDR2 SMNVEV (reference sequence). The CDR3 coding sequence is TGTGCCAGCAGATCAACAGGGGACTACGAGCAGTACTTC. Translation gives CASRSTGDYEQYF.

The V call is TRBV28, the J call TRBJ2-7, with 9 positions matching TRBD1. V lost 6 bases to trimming and J lost 3 bases; unmatched junction nucleotides: 9. Germline lookup yields CDR1 MDHEN and CDR2 SYDVKM. The CDR3 is 15 residues long. The CDR3 protein is CASSFPTGGFYEQYF. CDR3 nucleotide sequence: TGTGCCAGCAGCTTCCCGACAGGGGGATTCTACGAGCAGTACTTC.

The rearrangement joins TRBV25-1 to TRBJ1-2, with D perhaps matching TRBD1 (6 bases). This CDR3 comprises 12 residues. Trimming took off 2 bases at V and 8 bases at J, with 9 bases between the two ends. The germline CDR1 and CDR2 sequences are MGHDK and SYGVNS. The CDR3 spells CASSEAGQGYTF. In DNA form, the CDR3 reads TGTGCCAGCAGTGAAGCCGGACAGGGCTACACCTTC.

The chain has TRBV11-2 and TRBJ2-5, with a tentative D call TRBD2 (5 bases). V was cut by 1 base and J by 4 bases, with 10 bases left in between. Germline V CDR1 and CDR2: SGHAT, FQNNGV. The CDR3 extends over 14 amino acids. In DNA, the CDR3 is TGTGCCAGCAGCTTAGGGCTAGCTTTAGAGACCCAGTACTTC. Residues: CASSLGLALETQYF. The full variable domain, completed using reference TRBV11-2 and TRBJ2-5, is EAGVAQSPRYKIIEKRQSVAFWCNPISGHATLYWYQQILGQGPKLLIQFQNNGVVDDSQLPKDRFSAERLKGVDSTLKIQPAKLEDSAVYLCASSLGLALETQYFGPGTRLLVL.

J is TRBJ2-7 and V is TRBV5-1, with D maybe TRBD1 (6 bases). Germline loops: CDR1 SGHRS, CDR2 YFSETQ. This CDR3 has 18 amino acids. V lost 0 bases and J lost 9, with 28 bases in between. DNA of the CDR3: TGCGCCAGCAGCTTGGTTCAACTATCGACAGGACTCGAAGACGTGCAGTACTTC. Protein: CASSLVQLSTGLEDVQYF.

Many counts were recorded for this clonotype. The chain recombines TRBV12-3 or TRBV12-4 with TRBJ2-1; perhaps D is TRBD1 or TRBD2 (6 bases each). The germline V and J ends were trimmed by 5 bases and 2 bases, with 19 bases remaining between them. The CDR3 covers 17 residues. In DNA form, the CDR3 reads TGTGCCAGCAGTCTAAGGGGGGAGTTCACCCCCTACAATGAGCAGTTCTTC. This gives the protein CASSLRGEFTPYNEQFF.

There are a few counts of this clonotype. This sequence joins TRBV7-2 and TRBJ2-1, with a weak D call TRBD2 (6 bases). The V end was cut by 1 base, the J end by 9 bases, with 16 bases between. There are 15 residues in the CDR3. Germline CDR1 SGHTA, CDR2 FQGNSA. The CDR3: CASSLVWEVLSEQFF. Written as DNA, the CDR3 is TGTGCCAGCAGCTTAGTCTGGGAGGTACTGTCTGAGCAGTTCTTC.

The chain joins TRBV7-3 to TRBJ2-2; unclear D gene. V dropped 4 bases and J dropped 2 bases, with 8 bases sitting between them. This CDR3 contains 14 residues. Per the germline V gene, CDR1 is SGHTA and CDR2 is FQGTGA. CDR3 coding DNA: TGTGCCAGCAGCTGGTTACTAAACACCGGGGAGCTGTTTTTT. Translating gives CASSWLLNTGELFF.

The chain uses TRBV4-2 and TRBJ2-3; D might be TRBD1 or TRBD2, each matching 5 bases. The germline CDR1 and CDR2 sequences are LGHNA and YNFKEQ. The CDR3 has 16 amino acids. V dropped 3 bases and J dropped 1 base, with 14 bases sitting between them. This CDR3 reads CASSQEDGTRTDTQYF. CDR3 sequence (DNA): TGTGCCAGCAGCCAGGAGGACGGGACCCGCACAGATACGCAGTATTTT.

CDR3 sequence: CASSTLGQNIQYF. The DNA of the CDR3 is TGTGCCAGCAGCACCCTGGGTCAGAACATTCAGTACTTC. J is TRBJ2-4 and V is TRBV6-5; no reliable D call. Trimming left V 6 bases short and J 7 bases short, with 13 bases between. The CDR3 runs to 13 residues. CDR1 is MNHEY, CDR2 SVGAGI, per germline.